This T cell receptor (beta chain) came from a study of monozygotic twins with inflammatory bowel disease (dated by TCRdb to the late 2010s). For the wider study: The complete study included about 28 monozygotic twin pairs: 19 IBD-discordant Danish pairs and nine German pairs, of which four were IBD-concordant and five were IBD-discordant. The search for disease-associated traits relied mainly on comparing, within discordant pairs, IBD patients with their genetically identical healthy co-twins. Each individual had, on average, about 151 000 unique TCRalpha sequences and 181 000 unique TCRbeta sequences available for analysis.

From each donor, a roughly 2.7 ml peripheral blood sample was collected into PAXgene tubes and stored at -80 degrees C. Total RNA was isolated from whole blood with the PAXgene blood miRNA kit on an automated QIAcube, without T cell sorting. Deep TCRalpha and TCRbeta repertoire profiling with unique molecular barcoding was performed on peripheral blood of monozygotic twin pairs concordant or discordant for inflammatory bowel disease. Smoking habits were recorded for all twin pairs, and each individual was classified as a current, former or never smoker. Study-wide conclusions, independent of this receptor: The results gave no support for a single strong signal or clonotype linked to IBD. The analysis was unable to tell apart different T cell subtypes. No difference in repertoire similarity was observed between concordant and discordant twins, possibly owing to limited statistical power. Background noise and inter-individual variability may have been introduced into the repertoires by the differing immunosuppressive treatments among patients. IBD patients shared fewer clonotypes with other individuals than healthy twins did, most markedly in patients showing signs of disease activity. Measured by the inverse Simpson index, TCRbeta repertoire diversity was lower in IBD patients than in their healthy co-twins.

The CDR3 runs 16 amino acids, cysteine and phenylalanine included. No DNA is recorded. As encoded in the germline V gene, CDR1 is MNHEY while CDR2 is SVGAGI. The library was made by 5' RACE. Preparation of each TCR library used 3,000 to 4,000 ng of total RNA. For each sample, cDNA synthesis was carried out in eight separate reactions using SMARTScribe reverse transcriptase. Unique molecular identifiers containing a 6-nucleotide sample barcode were introduced through template switching during cDNA synthesis. Amplification of TCRalpha and TCRbeta cDNA involved two nested PCRs of roughly 17 and 9 cycles, and each PCR was followed by bead purification. Before amplification, the cDNA was treated with uracil DNA-glycosylase and purified using the QIAquick PCR purification kit. In the second PCR, Illumina TruSeq-compatible adapters and sample-specific barcodes were added. TapeStation and Qubit were used to check library quality and concentration, and 4 to 6.5 ng of each library went into the pool. Pooled libraries were sequenced on an Illumina HiSeq2500 single-index Rapid Run with 2 x 100 bp reads and custom sequencing primers. The authors' analysis ran thus. PCR and sequencing errors were corrected by UMI-based consensus assembly using MiGEC version 1.2.6. MiXCR version 2.1.1 was used to carry out V(D)J alignment, clonotype assembly and CDR3 extraction. Normalisation of gene usage, clonotype sharing and MAIT/NKT TCR abundance was achieved by analysing the top 1000, 10 000 and 20 000 clonotypes per sample. After downsampling to 27 000 UMIs, diversity was calculated as the inverse Simpson index using the vegan R package. Statistical testing used paired Mann-Whitney U tests on the discordant twin pairs and applied Benjamini-Hochberg correction for multiple testing. After the reads were reprocessed by TCRdb, one entry was made per CDR3 protein sequence, with no DNA. The V and J calls come from TCRdb's annotation, not from the publication. The table held for this sample gives roughly 120,000 distinct CDR3 sequences. Around 12% of the sample lies in the top ten.

On this clonotype: It has no known antigen specificity.

The chain is assembled from TRBV6-5 and TRBJ1-5; absent DNA, TCRdb's TRBD1 call cannot be checked. This TCR was sampled from a human donor with ulcerative colitis or Crohn's disease, or a healthy co-twin of an affected twin (not recorded which). The sequencing sample was made of blood. Here the CDR3 is given as CASSPDREYSNQPQHF.